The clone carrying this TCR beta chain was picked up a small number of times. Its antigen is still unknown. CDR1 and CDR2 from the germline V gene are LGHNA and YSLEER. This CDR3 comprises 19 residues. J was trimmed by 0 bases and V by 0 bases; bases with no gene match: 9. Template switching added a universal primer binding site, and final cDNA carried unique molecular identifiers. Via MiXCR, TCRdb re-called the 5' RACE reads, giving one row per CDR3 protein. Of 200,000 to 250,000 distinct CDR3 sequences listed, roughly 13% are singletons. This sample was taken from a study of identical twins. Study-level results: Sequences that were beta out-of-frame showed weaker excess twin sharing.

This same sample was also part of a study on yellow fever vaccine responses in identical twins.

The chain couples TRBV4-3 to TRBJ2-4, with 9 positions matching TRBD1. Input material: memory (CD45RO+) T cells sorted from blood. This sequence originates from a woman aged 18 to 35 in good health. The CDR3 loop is CASSQEDGTGNLAKNIQYF. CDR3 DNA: TGCGCCAGCAGCCAAGAAGACGGGACAGGGAATTTAGCCAAAAACATTCAGTACTTC.